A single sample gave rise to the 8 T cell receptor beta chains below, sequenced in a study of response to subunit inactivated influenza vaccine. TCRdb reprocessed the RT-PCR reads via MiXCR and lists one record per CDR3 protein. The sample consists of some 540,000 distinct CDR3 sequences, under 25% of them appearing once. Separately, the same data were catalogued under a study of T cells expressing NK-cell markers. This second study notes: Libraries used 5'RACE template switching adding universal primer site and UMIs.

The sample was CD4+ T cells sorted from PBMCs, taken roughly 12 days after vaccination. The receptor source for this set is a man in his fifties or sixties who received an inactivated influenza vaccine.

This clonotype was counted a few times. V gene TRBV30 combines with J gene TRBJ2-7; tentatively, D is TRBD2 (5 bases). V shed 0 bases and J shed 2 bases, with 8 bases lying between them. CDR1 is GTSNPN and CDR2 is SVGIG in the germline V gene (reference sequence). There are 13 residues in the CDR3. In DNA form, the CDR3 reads TGTGCCTGGAGTGTACACGGGGCCTACGAGCAGTACTTC. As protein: CAWSVHGAYEQYF.

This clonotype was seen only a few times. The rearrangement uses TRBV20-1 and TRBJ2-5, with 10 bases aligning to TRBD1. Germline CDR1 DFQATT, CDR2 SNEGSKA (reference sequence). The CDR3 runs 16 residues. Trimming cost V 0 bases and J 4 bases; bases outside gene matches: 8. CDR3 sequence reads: CSARDPRTGGTETQYF. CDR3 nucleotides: TGCAGTGCTAGAGACCCGCGGACAGGGGGAACAGAGACCCAGTACTTC.

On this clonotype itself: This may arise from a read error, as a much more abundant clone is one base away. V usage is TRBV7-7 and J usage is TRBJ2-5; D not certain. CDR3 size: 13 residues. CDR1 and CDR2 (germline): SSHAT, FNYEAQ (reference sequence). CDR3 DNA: TGTGCTAGCAGCTTAGGTCTCAGAGAGACCCAGTGCTTC. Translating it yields CASSLGLRETQCF.

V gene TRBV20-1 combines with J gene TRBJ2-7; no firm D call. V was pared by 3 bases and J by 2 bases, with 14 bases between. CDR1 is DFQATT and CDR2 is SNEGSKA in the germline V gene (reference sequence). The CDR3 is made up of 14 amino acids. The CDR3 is CSASPLTKPYEQYF. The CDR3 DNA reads TGCAGTGCTAGCCCCTTGACGAAGCCCTACGAGCAGTACTTC.

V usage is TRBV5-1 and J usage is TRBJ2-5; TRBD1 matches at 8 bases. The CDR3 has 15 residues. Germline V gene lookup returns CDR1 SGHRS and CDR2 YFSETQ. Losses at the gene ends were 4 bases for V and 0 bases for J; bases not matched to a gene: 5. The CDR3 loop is CASSHQGAYQETQYF. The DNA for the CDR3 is TGCGCCAGCAGCCACCAGGGGGCTTACCAAGAGACCCAGTACTTC.

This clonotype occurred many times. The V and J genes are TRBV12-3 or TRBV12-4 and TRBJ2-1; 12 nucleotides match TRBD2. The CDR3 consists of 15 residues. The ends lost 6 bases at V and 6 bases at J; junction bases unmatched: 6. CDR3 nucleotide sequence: TGTGCCAGCAGCTATACTAGCGGGGGGAGCAATGAGCAGTTCTTC. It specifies CASSYTSGGSNEQFF.

CDR3 DNA: TGTGCCAGCAGTTACTCGGCAGGGGTCGGCGGCTACACCTTC. Its translation: CASSYSAGVGGYTF. The chain carries TRBV6-5 and TRBJ1-2, with D perhaps matching TRBD1 (6 bases). The CDR3 contains 14 residues. CDR1 MNHEY and CDR2 SVGAGI come from the germline V gene. The germline V and J ends were trimmed by 0 bases and 8 bases, with 13 bases remaining between them.

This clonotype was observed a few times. CDR3 amino acids: CATSRETGTSLNEQFF. CDR3 nucleotide sequence: TGTGCCACCAGCAGAGAAACCGGGACCTCACTAAATGAGCAGTTCTTC. V is TRBV15 and J is TRBJ2-1; D is perhaps TRBD1 or TRBD2 (5 bases each). Germline V CDR1 and CDR2: LNHNV, YYDKDF (reference sequence). Between the trimmed V and J ends, which lost 0 bases and 7 bases, there was a span of 16 bases. The CDR3 has 16 amino acids.